A single sample is the source of the 27 T cell receptor beta chains below, sequenced in a study of shared clonotypes between healthy human individuals. Assay: immunoSEQ multiplex PCR; the TCRdb copy retains only in-frame clones and omits some. The data show about 590,000 clones, less than 97% seen once. The naive CD8 fraction comprised CD45RO-negative cells positively selected for CCR7 and excluded terminally differentiated effector memory CD45RA+ cells. Input material: naive CD8+ T cells sorted from blood. The receptors were gathered from a woman aged 25 to 39 in good health.

This clone was observed a single time. The chain combines TRBV6-1 with TRBJ1-2; D perhaps matches TRBD1 (5 bases). This CDR3 region has 13 residues. Trimming stripped 1 base from V and 7 bases from J, with 10 bases between. The germline V gene encodes CDR1 MNHNS and CDR2 SASEGT. The CDR3 coding sequence is TGTGCCAGCAGTGAAGATCGGGACTCTGGCTACACCTTC. Protein: CASSEDRDSGYTF.

The V gene is TRBV19, the J gene TRBJ2-5; D is uncertain. Per germline, CDR1 LNHDA and CDR2 SQIVND (reference sequence). V lost 1 base to trimming and J lost 2 bases, with 8 bases between them. CDR3 length: 14 residues. CDR3 bases: TGTGCCAGTAGTATAGGTCTAATACAAGAGACCCAGTACTTC. Translating it yields CASSIGLIQETQYF.

V is TRBV4-2 and J is TRBJ2-2; 8 nucleotides line up with TRBD1. The ends lost 5 bases at V and 2 bases at J; junction bases unmatched: 10. CDR1 and CDR2 (germline): LGHNA, YNFKEQ. CDR3 size: 17 residues. The CDR3 loop is CASSSIRTGLNTGELFF. The CDR3 bases are TGTGCCAGCAGCTCAATAAGGACAGGGTTAAACACCGGGGAGCTGTTTTTT.

The chain couples TRBV2 to TRBJ2-1; D not certain. Germline CDR1 and CDR2: SNHLY and FYNNEI. V lost 2 bases and J lost 0, with 8 bases in between. The CDR3 is made up of 15 amino acids. Here the CDR3 DNA reads TGTGCCAGCAGTGAATTTGCGAGCTCCTACAATGAGCAGTTCTTC. Protein sequence: CASSEFASSYNEQFF.

This sequence joins TRBV7-2 and TRBJ2-2; a possible D gene is TRBD1 (6 bases). Trimming stripped 5 bases from V and 4 bases from J, with 20 bases between. From germline, CDR1 is SGHTA and CDR2 FQGNSA. This CDR3 is built from 17 residues. In nucleotides, the CDR3 is TGTGCCAGCAGCGAATCAGGGGTCGGGTCACCCACCGGGGAGCTGTTTTTT. Protein: CASSESGVGSPTGELFF.

The V gene is TRBV27, the J gene TRBJ1-4; D not certain. Trimming shortened V by 5 bases and J by 5 bases, and 18 bases separated the two germline ends. The germline CDR1 and CDR2 sequences are MNHEY and SMNVEV (reference sequence). This CDR3 has 16 residues. The CDR3: CASSPQEIGWNEKLFF. CDR3 DNA: TGTGCCAGCAGTCCCCAGGAGATAGGGTGGAATGAAAAACTGTTTTTT.

The V and J genes are TRBV27 and TRBJ1-5, with TRBD1 identical over 11 bases. The CDR3 spans 14 residues. CDR1 MNHEY and CDR2 SMNVEV come from the germline V gene (reference sequence). The junction had 3 bases not matched to a gene; V was cut back by 5 bases and J by 6 bases. CDR3 amino acids: CASSRTGGIQPQHF. The CDR3 DNA reads TGTGCCAGCAGTCGGACAGGGGGCATTCAGCCCCAGCATTTT.

This chain joins TRBV4-1 and TRBJ2-3; 8 nucleotides agree with TRBD2. The trim removed 1 base at V and 2 bases at J, leaving 14 bases unmatched. CDR3 length: 19 amino acids. Germline V lookup: CDR1 MGHRA, CDR2 YSYEKL. Here the CDR3 DNA reads TGCGCCAGCAGCCAAGCCATGTTTTTTGCAGCGGGGGACACAGATACGCAGTATTTT. It specifies CASSQAMFFAAGDTDTQYF.

CDR3 protein: CASSAFATSGSGRANNEQFF. The CDR3 bases are TGTGCCAGCAGTGCATTCGCGACTAGCGGGAGCGGTAGAGCTAACAATGAGCAGTTCTTC. The V call is TRBV2, the J call TRBJ2-1; the match to TRBD2 covers 12 bases. Germline loops: CDR1 SNHLY, CDR2 FYNNEI. The CDR3 runs to 20 residues. V lost 4 bases, J lost 5 bases, and 18 bases stayed unmatched. Based on the CDR3 plus reference TRBV2 and TRBJ2-1, the full variable domain is EPEVTQTPSHQVTQMGQEVILRCVPISNHLYFYWYRQILGQKVEFLVSFYNNEISEKSEIFDDQFSVERPDGSNFTLKIRSTKLEDSAMYFCASSAFATSGSGRANNEQFFGPGTRLTVL.

The V gene is TRBV2, the J gene TRBJ2-5, with 7 bases matching TRBD1. The CDR3 is made up of 12 amino acids. V lost 7 bases to trimming and J lost 3 bases; unmatched junction nucleotides: 2. Per the germline V gene, CDR1 is SNHLY and CDR2 is FYNNEI. CDR3 sequence reads: CASTGTEETQYF. In DNA form, the CDR3 reads TGTGCCAGCACCGGGACAGAAGAGACCCAGTACTTC.

This clone has just one count. Other DNA sequences in this sample translate to the same CDR3. The chain couples TRBV7-8 to TRBJ1-2; D unclear. This CDR3 comprises 12 residues. Germline lookup yields CDR1 SGHVS and CDR2 FQNEAQ. The V gene lost 1 base and the J gene lost 4 bases, with 4 bases spanning the gap. CDR3 DNA sequence: TGTGCCAGCAGCTTAGACGGCTATGGCTACACCTTC. The encoded protein is CASSLDGYGYTF.

J is TRBJ2-7 and V is TRBV6-5; 11 bases match TRBD1. The V and J ends lost 4 bases and 4 bases, in that order; junction bases with no gene match: 0. Germline values: CDR1 MNHEY, CDR2 SVGAGI. The CDR3 contains 13 residues. CDR3 nucleotide sequence: TGTGCCAGCAGTTGGGACAGGGGGTACGAGCAGTACTTC. Protein sequence: CASSWDRGYEQYF.

The rearrangement links TRBV7-8 to TRBJ1-5, with 8 bases fitting TRBD1. The CDR3 length is 15 residues. Trimming took 5 bases from V and 1 from J; bases not matched to a gene: 4. The germline V gene has CDR1 SGHVS and CDR2 FQNEAQ. CDR3 nucleotide sequence: TGTGCCAGCAGCGCTAGACAGGGGAGCAATCAGCCCCAGCATTTT. Translating gives CASSARQGSNQPQHF.

The gene calls are TRBV28 and TRBJ2-7; D is undetermined. Germline assignment: CDR1 MDHEN and CDR2 SYDVKM. CDR3 length: 13 residues. Trimming pared 2 bases from V and 1 base from J, leaving 6 bases between. The CDR3 sequence is CASSLTESYEQYF. CDR3 bases: TGTGCCAGCAGTTTAACAGAATCCTACGAGCAGTACTTC.

The count of this clone is one. The CDR3 region is CASSENRQGAPMNTEAFF. DNA of the CDR3: TGTGCCAGCAGCGAAAATCGACAGGGGGCCCCGATGAACACTGAAGCTTTCTTT. The chain links TRBV11-2 to TRBJ1-1; 10 bases line up with TRBD1. Germline V gene sequence: CDR1 SGHAT, CDR2 FQNNGV. J gave up 0 bases and V 5 bases, and 12 bases lay outside the gene matches. The CDR3 runs to 18 residues.

The genes are TRBV2 and TRBJ2-7, with 10 bases lining up with TRBD2. The CDR3 totals 15 residues. Trimming removed 6 bases from V and 6 bases from J; junction bases left unmatched: 11. CDR1 SNHLY and CDR2 FYNNEI come from the germline V gene. Here the CDR3 DNA reads TGTGCCAGCAGCGCAGGGGTAGCGGGAGGTAGCGAGCAGTACTTC. Translated: CASSAGVAGGSEQYF.

This rearrangement joins TRBV7-2 to TRBJ2-3; no clear D gene. Germline CDR1 and CDR2: SGHTA and FQGNSA. With 6 bases removed from V and 5 bases from J, the gap between germline ends came to 18 bases. The CDR3 runs 15 residues. The DNA of the CDR3 is TGTGCCAGCAGTCGAAACTTGACCCCCGGAGATACGCAGTATTTT. This sequence encodes CASSRNLTPGDTQYF.

This chain connects TRBV28 to TRBJ2-1; D unclear. V lost 5 bases and J 0 bases, leaving 11 bases between the germline ends. Germline lookup yields CDR1 MDHEN and CDR2 SYDVKM. This CDR3 comprises 15 residues. CDR3 in DNA: TGTGCCAGCAGTCCCGCCATGGGCTCCTACAATGAGCAGTTCTTC. Its protein product is CASSPAMGSYNEQFF.

V is TRBV6-5 and J is TRBJ1-4; D might be TRBD1 (5 bases). Germline CDR1 reads MNHEY; CDR2 reads SVGAGI. This CDR3 comprises 15 residues. V was shortened by 3 bases and J by 8 bases, with 16 bases between the two germline ends. DNA for the CDR3: TGTGCCAGCAGTTATCAGGGCCGAGCCAGGGAAAAACTGTTTTTT. As protein: CASSYQGRAREKLFF.

The genes are TRBV4-1 and TRBJ2-7, with a tentative D call TRBD1 (5 bases). The CDR3 totals 14 residues. Trimming took 0 bases from V and 5 from J, leaving 11 bases between them. From germline, CDR1 is MGHRA and CDR2 YSYEKL. CDR3 nucleotides: TGCGCCAGCAGCCAAGACACCAGGGTAAACGAGCAGTACTTC. It translates to CASSQDTRVNEQYF.

CDR3 region: CATSRDGSGELFF. In DNA, the CDR3 is TGTGCCACCAGCAGAGACGGTTCCGGGGAGCTGTTTTTT. V gene TRBV15 combines with J gene TRBJ2-2; no definite D call. In germline, CDR1 is LNHNV, CDR2 YYDKDF (reference sequence). The CDR3 runs to 13 residues. Trimming took 0 bases from V and 6 from J, leaving 5 bases between them. Full variable domain (missing parts from reference TRBV15 and TRBJ2-2): DAMVIQNPRYQVTQFGKPVTLSCSQTLNHNVMYWYQQKSSQAPKLLFHYYDKDFNNEADTPDNFQSRRPNTSFCFLDIRSPGLGDTAMYLCATSRDGSGELFFGEGSRLTVL.

The CDR3 sequence: CASSEGSRAGSSYEQYF. The CDR3 region has the DNA TGTGCCAGCAGTGAGGGCTCTCGGGCAGGGAGCTCCTACGAGCAGTACTTC. This chain uses TRBV2 with TRBJ2-7; D is perhaps TRBD1 or TRBD2 (5 bases each). The germline V and J ends were trimmed by 3 bases and 0 bases, with 18 bases remaining between them. Per the germline V gene, CDR1 is SNHLY and CDR2 is FYNNEI. CDR3 length: 17 residues.

In its sample, this clone was seen a few times. This chain joins TRBV28 and TRBJ2-1, with D perhaps matching TRBD1 (6 bases). Germline CDR1 and CDR2: MDHEN and SYDVKM. The CDR3 loop spans 17 amino acids. V was clipped by 1 base and J by 2 bases, with 15 bases between them. In nucleotides, the CDR3 is TGTGCCAGCAGTTTATTTCCAGGGCAGGGGCCCTACAATGAGCAGTTCTTC. Encoded protein: CASSLFPGQGPYNEQFF.

The V call is TRBV4-1, the J call TRBJ2-5; TRBD2 matches at 15 bases. The CDR3 extends over 17 amino acids. CDR1 and CDR2 (germline): MGHRA, YSYEKL. V lost 4 bases and J lost 4; bases outside the gene matches: 7. The CDR3 spells CASSPRTSGREGETQYF. The CDR3 region has the DNA TGCGCCAGCAGCCCCCGGACTAGCGGGAGGGAGGGAGAGACCCAGTACTTC.

This chain connects TRBV19 to TRBJ2-2, with D possibly matching TRBD2 (5 bases). The V gene lost 3 bases and the J gene lost 2 bases, with 13 bases spanning the gap. This CDR3 is 16 amino acids long. CDR1 is LNHDA, CDR2 SQIVND, per germline (reference sequence). The CDR3 bases are TGTGCCAGTAGTATTTTTCCGGGATCTAACACCGGGGAGCTGTTTTTT. Amino acids: CASSIFPGSNTGELFF.

The CDR3: CASSPTGDSNEQFF. The CDR3 nucleotides read TGTGCCAGCTCCCCCACAGGGGACTCCAATGAGCAGTTCTTC. The chain uses TRBV18 and TRBJ2-1; TRBD1 might be the D (7 bases). This CDR3 region has 14 residues. Germline V CDR1 and CDR2: KGHSH, LQKENI. The V end lost 6 bases, the J end lost 6 bases, and 15 bases lay between the germline ends.

The chain combines TRBV9 with TRBJ1-2, with D perhaps matching TRBD1 (5 bases). V was shortened by 0 bases and J by 4 bases, with 10 bases between the two germline ends. CDR3 length: 14 amino acids. Germline lookup yields CDR1 SGDLS and CDR2 YYNGEE. CDR3 in amino acids: CASSVDSTAYGYTF. CDR3 nucleotides: TGTGCCAGCAGCGTAGATTCGACAGCCTATGGCTACACCTTC.